The rows below give T cell receptor beta chains drawn from one sample of a study of siplizumab effects on memory and regulatory T cells. Assay used: immunoSEQ multiplex PCR; TCRdb lists only in-frame clones, some missing. This sample yields about 46,000 clones, of which 93% are seen a single time; approximately 17% belongs to the top ten. Sequenced material: CD8+ T cells sorted from blood. These receptors were collected from a human donor in good health. The CDR3 runs from the conserved cysteine through the conserved F or W. D genes are given only for firm matches. Not all rows give a size; the values are once, few, many and, for expanded clones, a class.

d_gene	j_gene	v_gene	abundance	CDR3aa	CDR3nt
TRBD2	TRBJ2-1	TRBV9	-	CASSVSSGVYNEQFF	TGTGCCAGCAGCGTATCTAGCGGGGTCTACAATGAGCAGTTCTTC
TRBD1	TRBJ2-2	TRBV27	-	CASSLPGQGAGGELFF	TGTGCCAGCAGTTTACCAGGACAGGGGGCCGGGGGGGAGCTGTTTTTT
-	TRBJ1-5	TRBV19	-	CASSIWGQGNQPQHF	TGTGCCAGTAGTATCTGGGGGCAGGGGAATCAGCCCCAGCATTTT
TRBD2	TRBJ2-1	TRBV15	-	CATSRDSGAENEQFF	TGTGCCACCAGCAGAGATAGCGGGGCGGAGAATGAGCAGTTCTTC
-	TRBJ2-7	TRBV23-1	-	CASTQSRPGQYEQYF	TGCGCCAGCACTCAGTCCCGGCCAGGGCAGTACGAGCAGTACTTC
-	TRBJ2-7	TRBV13	-	CAIRTMGNEQYF	TGTGCCATCCGGACAATGGGGAACGAGCAGTACTTC
-	TRBJ1-5	TRBV28	-	CASSRNQPQHF	TGTGCCAGCAGTAGAAATCAGCCCCAGCATTTT
-	TRBJ2-2	TRBV7-8	-	CASSFLRWELFF	TGTGCCAGCAGTTTCCTCCGCTGGGAGCTGTTTTTT
TRBD1	TRBJ1-2	TRBV20-1	medium-sized	CSTDREHGYTF	TGCAGTACCGACAGGGAACATGGCTACACCTTC
TRBD1	TRBJ2-6	TRBV4-1	-	CASSQGQGSGANVLTF	TGCGCCAGCAGCCAGGGACAGGGCTCTGGGGCCAACGTCCTGACTTTC
TRBD1	TRBJ2-3	TRBV27	-	CAGQSPGTGRSWDTQYF	TGTGCCGGCCAATCACCCGGGACAGGGAGATCGTGGGATACGCAGTATTTT
-	TRBJ2-3	TRBV28	-	CASTKWAGATDTQYF	TGTGCCAGCACCAAATGGGCAGGTGCCACAGATACGCAGTATTTT
TRBD2	TRBJ2-1	TRBV7-9	-	CASSPREGPLREQFF	TGTGCCAGCAGCCCGCGGGAGGGACCCCTTCGGGAGCAGTTCTTC
-	TRBJ2-7	TRBV2	few	CASRAWAQYF	TGTGCCAGCAGGGCCTGGGCGCAGTACTTC
-	TRBJ2-6	TRBV5-8	medium-sized	CASSGRMPGANVLTF	TGTGCCAGCAGCGGACGAATGCCTGGGGCCAACGTCCTGACTTTC
-	TRBJ1-1	TRBV5-1	-	CASSLGGLNTEAFF	TGCGCCAGCAGCTTGGGGGGCCTAAACACTGAAGCTTTCTTT
-	TRBJ1-1	TRBV19	-	CATSEGGARNTEAFF	TGTGCCACTTCCGAGGGGGGGGCAAGGAACACTGAAGCTTTCTTT
TRBD1	TRBJ1-5	TRBV4-1	-	CASSPETGWQPQHF	TGCGCCAGCAGCCCAGAGACAGGGTGGCAGCCCCAGCATTTT
-	TRBJ2-4	TRBV27	-	CASSLRPPGTGGKNIQYF	TGTGCCAGCAGTTTAAGACCCCCGGGGACTGGGGGCAAAAACATTCAGTACTTC
-	TRBJ2-7	TRBV5-5	-	CASSSAGWGVEGEQYF	TGTGCCAGCAGCTCGGCGGGTTGGGGGGTTGAGGGCGAGCAGTACTTC
TRBD2	TRBJ2-1	TRBV28	-	CASSSGTSDEQFF	TGTGCCAGCAGTTCCGGGACTAGTGATGAGCAGTTCTTC
-	TRBJ1-5	TRBV27	-	CASSLSGDSNQPQHF	TGTGCCAGCAGTTTATCCGGGGACAGCAATCAGCCCCAGCATTTT
-	TRBJ1-2	TRBV2	-	CASSEGGLYYGYTF	TGTGCCAGCAGTGAAGGAGGACTGTACTATGGCTACACCTTC
TRBD2	TRBJ2-1	TRBV11-2	-	CASSLWEQRLADEQFF	TGTGCCAGCAGCTTGTGGGAACAAAGACTAGCGGATGAGCAGTTCTTC
TRBD1	TRBJ2-3	TRBV23-1	-	CASSLPTLWGQGPDTQYF	TGCGCCAGCAGTCTCCCTACCCTTTGGGGACAGGGCCCAGATACGCAGTATTTT
TRBD2	TRBJ2-7	TRBV27	-	CASSPSGRNYEQYF	TGTGCCAGCAGCCCTAGCGGGAGAAACTACGAGCAGTACTTC
TRBD2	TRBJ2-1	TRBV11-2	-	CASSLDSGVSEQFF	TGTGCCAGCAGCTTAGATAGCGGGGTGAGTGAGCAGTTCTTC
TRBD1	TRBJ2-7	TRBV6-1	-	CASSPTGSGYEQYF	TGTGCCAGCAGTCCGACAGGGAGTGGGTACGAGCAGTACTTC
TRBD2	TRBJ2-7	TRBV18	-	CASSPGSGLANEQYF	TGTGCCAGCTCACCAGGATCGGGACTAGCAAACGAGCAGTACTTC
TRBD2	TRBJ2-7	TRBV29-1	-	CSVVLGGYGGEQYF	TGCAGCGTTGTCTTGGGAGGGTATGGGGGCGAGCAGTACTTC
-	TRBJ1-2	TRBV5-1	-	CASSSNSYGYTF	TGCGCCAGCAGCTCCAATTCTTATGGCTACACCTTC
-	TRBJ1-3	TRBV14	-	CASSHRQDSGNTIYF	TGTGCCAGCAGCCATCGGCAGGACTCTGGAAACACCATATATTTT
TRBD2	TRBJ2-1	TRBV28	-	CASSLAGGWEQFF	TGTGCCAGCTCACTAGCGGGAGGATGGGAGCAGTTCTTC
TRBD2	TRBJ2-1	TRBV6-6	-	CASRSGGRSSYNEQFF	TGTGCCAGCAGGAGTGGCGGGAGGAGCTCCTACAATGAGCAGTTCTTC
-	TRBJ2-7	TRBV28	-	CASSQSYEQYF	TGTGCCAGCAGCCAGTCCTACGAGCAGTACTTC
-	TRBJ2-7	TRBV29-1	-	CSVVWDITYEQYF	TGCAGCGTTGTTTGGGATATTACCTACGAGCAGTACTTC
-	TRBJ2-7	TRBV29-1	-	CSVGGGLRYEQYF	TGCAGCGTTGGTGGAGGGCTTCGCTACGAGCAGTACTTC
-	TRBJ2-7	TRBV30	-	CAWNLGLAYEQYF	TGTGCCTGGAATCTTGGCCTCGCCTACGAGCAGTACTTC
-	TRBJ2-7	TRBV27	-	CASSPRRSYEQYF	TGTGCCAGCAGTCCGCGCCGGTCCTACGAGCAGTACTTC
-	TRBJ2-1	TRBV27	-	CASSSPYIRDSYNEQFF	TGTGCCAGCAGTTCTCCCTATATCCGGGACTCATACAATGAGCAGTTCTTC
TRBD2	TRBJ2-1	TRBV19	-	CASSTGLAAYNEQFF	TGTGCCAGTAGTACGGGACTAGCGGCCTACAATGAGCAGTTCTTC
-	TRBJ2-3	TRBV18	-	CASSPYTDTQYF	TGTGCCAGCTCACCCTACACAGATACGCAGTATTTT
-	TRBJ2-1	TRBV5-1	-	CASSLGPRIVAEQFF	TGCGCCAGCAGCCTGGGACCGCGGATCGTGGCTGAGCAGTTCTTC
TRBD2	TRBJ2-7	TRBV6-6	-	CASKGGSGREYYEQYF	TGTGCCAGCAAGGGGGGTAGCGGGAGGGAATATTACGAGCAGTACTTC
-	TRBJ1-2	TRBV2	-	CASSFSEYPSGGYTF	TGTGCCAGCAGCTTTTCGGAGTACCCTTCTGGTGGCTACACCTTC
-	TRBJ2-2	TRBV7-9	-	CASSPPLKTGELFF	TGTGCCAGCAGCCCCCCCTTAAAAACCGGGGAGCTGTTTTTT
-	TRBJ1-2	TRBV30	-	CAWSVQTDGYTF	TGTGCCTGGAGTGTACAGACGGATGGCTACACCTTC
TRBD1	TRBJ1-2	TRBV27	once	CASSSPSGTGDYGYTF	TGTGCCAGCAGTTCCCCTTCCGGGACAGGGGACTATGGCTACACCTTC
TRBD1	TRBJ1-2	TRBV5-5	-	CASRPTGQGVYGYTF	TGTGCCAGCAGACCCACCGGACAGGGCGTCTATGGCTACACCTTC
TRBD2	TRBJ2-1	TRBV4-1	-	CASSLPGGSYNEQFF	TGCGCCAGCAGCTTACCGGGGGGTTCTTACAATGAGCAGTTCTTC
TRBD1	TRBJ2-7	TRBV5-6	-	CASSPGDRSYEQYF	TGTGCCAGCAGCCCTGGGGACAGGTCCTACGAGCAGTACTTC
-	TRBJ2-7	TRBV2	-	CASTPGVGEQYF	TGTGCCAGCACCCCCGGGGTGGGTGAGCAGTACTTC
-	TRBJ1-4	TRBV13	-	CASSLGQGMGKLFF	TGTGCCAGCAGCTTAGGGCAGGGTATGGGAAAACTGTTTTTT
TRBD2	TRBJ2-4	TRBV5-1	-	CASSLGGSPHPIHIQYF	TGCGCCAGCAGTCTGGGAGGGTCACCCCATCCTATACACATTCAGTACTTC
-	TRBJ2-1	TRBV7-9	once	CASSLAGGEYNEQFF	TGTGCCAGCAGCTTAGCGGGAGGCGAGTACAATGAGCAGTTCTTC
-	TRBJ1-3	TRBV27	-	CASSLVFGNTIYF	TGTGCCAGCAGTTTAGTTTTCGGAAACACCATATATTTT
-	TRBJ2-7	TRBV4-1	-	CASSQGGSLTYEQYF	TGCGCCAGCAGCCAAGGTGGCAGTTTAACCTACGAGCAGTACTTC
TRBD1	TRBJ2-7	TRBV4-1	-	CASSQRSGTATYEQYF	TGCGCCAGCAGCCAACGCTCCGGGACAGCCACCTACGAGCAGTACTTC
-	TRBJ1-1	TRBV25-1	-	CASSLWDFTMNTEAFF	TGTGCCAGCAGTCTTTGGGATTTCACCATGAACACTGAAGCTTTCTTT
TRBD1	TRBJ2-1	TRBV29-1	-	CSGQGPAPVPYNEQFF	TGCAGCGGACAGGGGCCTGCGCCCGTTCCTTACAATGAGCAGTTCTTC